The clone carrying this T cell receptor (beta chain) showed up just a few times. Its antigen is as yet unknown. The data were obtained in a study of Graves' ophthalmopathy and Graves' hyperthyroidism. The study's findings and limits: For separating ophthalmopathy from stable hyperthyroidism, a 13-signature model gave approximately 90% sensitivity and 65% to 82% specificity. Most thyroid-expanded clonotypes exceeding 0.001 frequency were also found in blood.

The V and J ends lost 1 base and 4 bases, in that order; junction bases with no gene match: 9. The V gene's germline CDR1 is SGHRS and CDR2 YFSETQ. The CDR3 runs to 17 residues. The authors amplified TCR beta CDR3 regions, and they did so from RNA transcripts for repertoire sequencing. Investigators did first-round RT-PCR with HTBI primers, then second-round multiplex PCR. From the multiplex PCR reads, TCRdb called clonotypes with MiXCR, one entry per CDR3 protein. The sample consists of 660,000 or so distinct CDR3 sequences, about two fifths of them appearing once. The chain has TRBV5-1 and TRBJ2-2, with 8 positions matching TRBD1. This clonotype originated in an adult man with Graves' ophthalmopathy. Sequenced sample: peripheral blood. The CDR3 region has the DNA TGCGCCAGCAGCTTGATTACGACAGGGGATACCACCGGGGAGCTGTTTTTT. This translates into CASSLITTGDTTGELFF.